These 21 T cell receptor beta chains share one sample of origin, sequenced in a study of T cell responses to AZD1222 COVID-19 vaccine. Sequencing was performed with immunoSEQ multiplex PCR; in TCRdb, only in-frame clones are kept and a portion is missing. The profile covers 60,000 to 75,000 clones, with about 90% appearing a single time and 4.5% to 5.5% taken by the ten largest. The specimen was peripheral blood, collected on day 0 of AZD1222 vaccination. These receptors were taken from an adult in good health.

This chain links TRBV3-1 (or the pseudogene TRBV3-2) with TRBJ2-3, with unresolved D. Between the trimmed V and J ends, which lost 3 bases and 1 base, there was a span of 8 bases. This CDR3 contains 14 residues. Germline CDR1 is LGHDT and CDR2 is YNNKEL (reference sequence). CDR3 region: CASSQDRGTDTQYF. The CDR3 DNA reads TGTGCCAGCAGCCAGGATAGGGGCACAGATACGCAGTATTTT.

V is TRBV9 and J is TRBJ2-1, with D possibly TRBD1 on 6 matching bases. The germline gives CDR1 SGDLS, CDR2 YYNGEE. There are 12 residues in the CDR3. Trimming took off 2 bases at V and 7 bases at J, with 7 bases between the two ends. This CDR3 reads CASSVGQNEQFF. Here the CDR3 DNA reads TGTGCCAGCAGCGTGGGACAAAATGAGCAGTTCTTC.

The chain has TRBV3-1 (or the pseudogene TRBV3-2) and TRBJ1-2; the D gene is possibly TRBD1 (6 bases). V was cut by 2 bases and J by 6 bases, with 10 bases left in between. The CDR3 contains 13 residues. Germline V gene sequence: CDR1 LGHDT, CDR2 YNNKEL (reference sequence). The CDR3 region is CASSQQGGDGYTF. CDR3 in DNA: TGTGCCAGCAGCCAACAAGGGGGGGATGGCTACACCTTC.

The J gene is TRBJ2-3, the V gene TRBV19; 13 positions agree with TRBD2. Germline V gene data show CDR1 as LNHDA and CDR2 as SQIVND (reference sequence). Unmatched junction bases numbered 3, after V lost 4 bases and J lost 5 bases. The CDR3 loop spans 15 amino acids. The CDR3 DNA reads TGTGCCAGTAGTACCAGGACTAGCGGGGGAGATACGCAGTATTTT. This encodes CASSTRTSGGDTQYF.

The rearrangement links TRBV19 to TRBJ2-2, with TRBD2 matching 9 bases. The CDR3 runs 16 residues. CDR1 is LNHDA and CDR2 is SQIVND in the germline V gene (reference sequence). The ends lost 8 bases at V and 6 bases at J; junction bases unmatched: 13. The CDR3 spells CASQLKRGGAPGELFF. The DNA of the CDR3 is TGTGCCAGTCAACTAAAACGCGGGGGGGCCCCCGGGGAGCTGTTTTTT.

The genes are TRBV2 and TRBJ1-3; TRBD1 aligns across 7 bases. Germline V gives CDR1 SNHLY, CDR2 FYNNEI. V lost 6 bases, J lost 4 bases, and 9 bases stayed unmatched. The CDR3 consists of 15 residues. The CDR3 DNA follows: TGTGCCAGCAGAGGGACAGATAATCTCGGAAACACCATATATTTT. This translates into CASRGTDNLGNTIYF.

V gene TRBV5-4 combines with J gene TRBJ1-1, with TRBD1 matching over 7 bases. Losses at the gene ends were 4 bases for V and 2 bases for J; bases not matched to a gene: 5. The CDR3 contains 14 residues. Per germline, CDR1 SGHNT and CDR2 YYREEE (reference sequence). In DNA form, the CDR3 reads TGTGCCAGCAGCCGCGGACAGGATAACACTGAAGCTTTCTTT. The encoded protein is CASSRGQDNTEAFF.

V is TRBV19 and J is TRBJ1-5; possible D gene TRBD1, 6 bases. The CDR3 contains 16 residues. The V gene's germline CDR1 is LNHDA and CDR2 SQIVND (reference sequence). Trimming cost V 4 bases and J 6 bases, with 19 bases left between them. The CDR3 spells CASSRGRQGNFQPQHF. CDR3 nucleotide sequence: TGTGCCAGTAGTAGGGGGAGGCAGGGGAACTTTCAGCCCCAGCATTTT.

The chain is built from TRBV11-2 and TRBJ2-3, with 11 bases matching TRBD1. The CDR3 is 17 amino acids. With 5 bases clipped from V and 1 base from J, the junction kept 8 bases outside the gene matches. Per the germline V gene, CDR1 is SGHAT and CDR2 is FQNNGV. This CDR3 is CASSQQGQGVGTDTQYF. The CDR3 nucleotides are TGTGCCAGCAGCCAACAGGGACAGGGGGTAGGCACAGATACGCAGTATTTT.

The chain couples TRBV15 to TRBJ2-4, with D unclear. The CDR3 is made up of 13 amino acids. Germline CDR1 reads LNHNV; CDR2 reads YYDKDF (reference sequence). The V end lost 1 base, the J end lost 0 bases, and 1 base lay between the germline ends. As DNA, the CDR3 is TGTGCCACCAGCAGAGCAGCCAAAAACATTCAGTACTTC. Translating it yields CATSRAAKNIQYF.

This rearrangement joins TRBV2 to TRBJ1-2; D unresolved. Germline V gene sequence: CDR1 SNHLY, CDR2 FYNNEI. This CDR3 comprises 11 residues. Trimming left V 4 bases short and J 4 bases short, with 4 bases between. This chain's CDR3 is CASSVAYGYTF. The CDR3 nucleotides read TGTGCCAGCAGTGTCGCCTATGGCTACACCTTC.

This clone was found a few times. The chain couples TRBV12-5 to TRBJ1-2, with D perhaps TRBD1 (6 bases). The germline gives CDR1 LGHNT, CDR2 FRNRAP. This CDR3 has 13 residues. Trimming cost V 4 bases and J 3 bases, with 9 bases left between them. CDR3 nucleotides: TGTGCTAGTGGTTCGGGGGGCCACTATGGCTACACCTTC. Its translation: CASGSGGHYGYTF.

The J gene is TRBJ2-2, the V gene TRBV9; 9 bases fit TRBD1. The CDR3 is made up of 16 amino acids. Germline V gene sequence: CDR1 SGDLS, CDR2 YYNGEE. V shed 4 bases, J shed 6 bases, and the junction held 10 bases outside the gene matches. Here the CDR3 DNA reads TGTGCCAGCAGCACAAGGGACAGGGTTTTTGCCGGGGAGCTGTTTTTT. This translates into CASSTRDRVFAGELFF. Full variable domain (missing parts from reference TRBV9 and TRBJ2-2): DSGVTQTPKHLITATGQRVTLRCSPRSGDLSVYWYQQSLDQGLQFLIQYYNGEERAKGNILERFSAQQFPDLHSELNLSSLELGDSALYFCASSTRDRVFAGELFFGEGSRLTVL.

This chain connects TRBV2 to TRBJ1-5; D not certain. This CDR3 has 15 amino acids. Trimming shortened V by 4 bases and J by 4 bases, and 14 bases separated the two germline ends. CDR1 and CDR2 (germline): SNHLY, FYNNEI. CDR3 DNA: TGTGCCAGCAGTGCCCATTTTTTATTTAATCAGCCCCAGCATTTT. It specifies CASSAHFLFNQPQHF.

The chain links TRBV7-9 to TRBJ1-5; D is undetermined. With 4 bases removed from V and 0 bases from J, the gap between germline ends came to 4 bases. Germline CDR1 is SEHNR and CDR2 is FQNEAQ (reference sequence). The CDR3 is 13 residues long. DNA of the CDR3: TGTGCCAGCAGCTCCATTAGCAATCAGCCCCAGCATTTT. Its translation: CASSSISNQPQHF.

This chain connects TRBV2 to TRBJ2-1, with 9 bases aligning to TRBD1. CDR3 size: 14 residues. CDR1 SNHLY and CDR2 FYNNEI come from the germline V gene. After removal of 4 bases from V and 5 bases from J, the junction contained 3 bases not matched to a gene. The CDR3 loop reads CASSVQGANNEQFF. The DNA for the CDR3 is TGTGCCAGCAGTGTACAGGGGGCGAACAATGAGCAGTTCTTC.

This chain links TRBV25-1 with TRBJ2-1, with 7 bases that match TRBD2. The V gene's germline CDR1 is MGHDK and CDR2 SYGVNS. The ends lost 5 bases at V and 0 bases at J; junction bases unmatched: 4. The CDR3 totals 15 residues. The CDR3 bases are TGTGCCAGCAGTAAGCGGGGACGCTCCTACAATGAGCAGTTCTTC. Encoded protein: CASSKRGRSYNEQFF.

The genes are TRBV5-1 and TRBJ1-1, with 7 bases lining up with TRBD1. The V segment lost 5 bases and the J segment 2 bases; nucleotides outside the gene matches: 9. Germline CDR1 and CDR2: SGHRS and YFSETQ. The CDR3 has 15 residues. CDR3 DNA sequence: TGCGCCAGCAGACCATTGGACAGGCAAAACACTGAAGCTTTCTTT. Translating it yields CASRPLDRQNTEAFF.

J is TRBJ2-1 and V is TRBV12-3 or TRBV12-4; D unclear. CDR3 length equals 12 residues. V dropped 6 bases and J dropped 7 bases, with 10 bases sitting between them. The CDR3 loop is CASRLTRNEQFF. CDR3 in DNA: TGTGCCAGCAGACTAACCAGGAATGAGCAGTTCTTC.

In the case of this clone: This sample includes further DNA sequences coding for the same CDR3. The gene calls are TRBV2 and TRBJ2-5; D gene uncertain. Germline-derived CDR1 and CDR2 are SNHLY and FYNNEI. The CDR3 extends over 13 amino acids. V shed 5 bases and J shed 2 bases, with 9 bases lying between them. The CDR3 protein is CASSRQGQETQYF. As DNA, the CDR3 is TGTGCCAGCAGTAGACAAGGACAAGAGACCCAGTACTTC.

A note on this clone: The junction differs from germline at one of its ends, possibly a read error. The rearrangement joins TRBV18 to TRBJ1-5; no clear D. The CDR3 runs 14 residues. Germline V CDR1 and CDR2: KGHSH, LQKENI. CDR3 sequence (DNA): TGTGCCAGCTCCCCACAAAGGAGCAATCAGCCCCAGCATTTT. As protein: CASSPQRSNQPQHF.